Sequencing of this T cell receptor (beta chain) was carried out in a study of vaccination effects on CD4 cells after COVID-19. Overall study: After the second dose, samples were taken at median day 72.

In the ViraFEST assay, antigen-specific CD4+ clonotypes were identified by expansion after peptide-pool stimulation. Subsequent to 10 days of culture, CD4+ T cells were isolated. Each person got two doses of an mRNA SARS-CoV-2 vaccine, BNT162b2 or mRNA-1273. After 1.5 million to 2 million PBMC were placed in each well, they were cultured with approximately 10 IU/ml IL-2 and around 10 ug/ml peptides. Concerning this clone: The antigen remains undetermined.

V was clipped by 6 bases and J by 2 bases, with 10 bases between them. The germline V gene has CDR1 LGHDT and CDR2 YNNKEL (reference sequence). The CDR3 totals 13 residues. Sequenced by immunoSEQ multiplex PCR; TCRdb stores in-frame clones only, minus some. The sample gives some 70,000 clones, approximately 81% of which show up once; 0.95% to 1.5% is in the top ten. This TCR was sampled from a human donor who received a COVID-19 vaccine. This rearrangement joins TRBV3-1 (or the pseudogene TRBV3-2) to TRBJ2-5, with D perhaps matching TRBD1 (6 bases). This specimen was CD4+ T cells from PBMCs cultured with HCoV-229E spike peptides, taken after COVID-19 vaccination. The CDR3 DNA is TGTGCCAGCAGGAGAAGGGGGCAAGAGACCCAGTACTTC. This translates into CASRRRGQETQYF.